Below are 29 T cell receptor beta chains sequenced from a single sample in a study of identical twins. Each CDR3 protein gets one entry after TCRdb re-called the 5' RACE reads with MiXCR. This sample has hundreds of thousands of distinct CDR3 sequences, with roughly an eighth found just once. These data are also associated with another study on yellow fever vaccine responses in identical twins.

Sequenced material: PBMCs. These receptors all stem from a woman under 30 in good health.

This clonotype appeared many times. The chain carries TRBV4-2 and TRBJ2-2, with TRBD2 matching 10 bases. The V gene's germline CDR1 is LGHNA and CDR2 YNFKEQ. CDR3 size: 19 residues. V lost 0 bases to trimming and J lost 2 bases; unmatched junction nucleotides: 9. CDR3 protein: CASSQEAGLAGDNTGELFF. Here the CDR3 DNA reads TGTGCCAGCAGCCAAGAGGCAGGGCTAGCGGGGGATAACACCGGGGAGCTGTTTTTT.

In its sample, this clonotype was seen a few times. The chain joins TRBV2 to TRBJ2-1; D possibly corresponds to TRBD1 (6 bases). The germline gives CDR1 SNHLY, CDR2 FYNNEI. V lost 6 bases and J lost 0, with 12 bases in between. The CDR3 length is 15 residues. CDR3 nucleotide sequence: TGTGCCAGCAGGAAGGGACAAAGCTCCTACAATGAGCAGTTCTTC. Its protein is CASRKGQSSYNEQFF.

This clonotype was detected many times. Germline is not matched at one junction end, which may reflect a read error. J is TRBJ2-5 and V is TRBV5-1; D is possibly TRBD1 or TRBD2 (5 bases each). Germline values: CDR1 SGHRS, CDR2 YFSETQ. The CDR3 runs 13 residues. CDR3 nucleotide sequence: TGTGCCAGCAGTTTGGGACCCCAAGAGACCCAGTACTTC. Residues: CASSLGPQETQYF. The full variable domain, with the rest looked up from reference TRBV5-1 and TRBJ2-5, is KAGVTQTPRYLIKTRGQQVTLSCSPISGHRSVSWYQQTPGQGLQFLFEYFSETQRNKGNFPGRFSGRQFSNSRSEMNVSTLELGDSALYLCASSLGPQETQYFGPGTRLLVL.

This clonotype has a handful of counts. This sequence joins TRBV2 and TRBJ2-1, with 7 bases matching TRBD2. Germline assignment: CDR1 SNHLY and CDR2 FYNNEI. V dropped 6 bases and J dropped 8; count of bases not matched to a gene: 13. This CDR3 comprises 15 residues. The CDR3 DNA follows: TGTGCCAGCAGACATACCCGGGACTACGCGGATGAGCAGTTCTTC. Amino acid sequence: CASRHTRDYADEQFF. Looking up the rest from reference TRBV2 and TRBJ2-1 gives the full variable domain: EPEVTQTPSHQVTQMGQEVILRCVPISNHLYFYWYRQILGQKVEFLVSFYNNEISEKSEIFDDQFSVERPDGSNFTLKIRSTKLEDSAMYFCASRHTRDYADEQFFGPGTRLTVL.

This rearrangement joins TRBV12-3 or TRBV12-4 to TRBJ1-5; weak D call: TRBD1 (5 bases). This CDR3 region has 17 residues. The V and J ends lost 2 bases and 3 bases respectively, with 17 bases between them. CDR3 sequence (DNA): TGTGCCAGCAGTTTAAGGGGTTTTGCTTGGGACAATCAGCCCCAGCATTTT. Residues: CASSLRGFAWDNQPQHF.

The chain couples TRBV4-2 to TRBJ1-1; maybe TRBD1 (6 bases). Between the trimmed V and J ends, which lost 2 bases and 1 base, there was a span of 14 bases. The V gene's germline CDR1 is LGHNA and CDR2 YNFKEQ. This CDR3 is 16 amino acids long. The CDR3 DNA reads TGTGCCAGCAGCCAAAAAGGGAGGGGGGAGAACACTGAAGCTTTCTTT. Translated, it gives CASSQKGRGENTEAFF.

The chain carries TRBV12-3 or TRBV12-4 and TRBJ2-2, with 8 bases that match TRBD1. The CDR3 is made up of 16 amino acids. The V gene end was trimmed by 5 bases and the J gene end by 5 bases; junction bases not matched to a gene: 10. The CDR3 reads CASSQEGQVPTGELFF. The CDR3 bases are TGTGCCAGCAGTCAAGAGGGACAGGTGCCTACCGGGGAGCTGTTTTTT.

V gene TRBV20-1 combines with J gene TRBJ1-5, with D maybe TRBD1 (6 bases). Trimming stripped 6 bases from V and 3 bases from J, with 21 bases between. The germline CDR1 and CDR2 sequences are DFQATT and SNEGSKA (reference sequence). The CDR3 loop spans 16 amino acids. The CDR3: CSASSLPGHTNQPQHF. CDR3 sequence (DNA): TGCAGTGCCAGTTCACTCCCGGGACACACCAATCAGCCCCAGCATTTT.

This clonotype was picked up many times. The chain joins TRBV4-1 to TRBJ2-3; a possible D gene is TRBD2 (5 bases). The CDR3 is 16 amino acids. Trimming left V 0 bases short and J 2 bases short, with 12 bases between. Germline V CDR1 and CDR2: MGHRA, YSYEKL. In DNA form, the CDR3 reads TGCGCCAGCAGCCAAGATTTGCGGGCTTTCACAGATACGCAGTATTTT. This encodes CASSQDLRAFTDTQYF.

This clonotype was picked up a small number of times. The chain combines TRBV20-1 with TRBJ2-7, with D possibly called TRBD1 or TRBD2 (5 bases each). Germline CDR1 and CDR2: DFQATT and SNEGSKA (reference sequence). V lost 5 bases and J lost 8, with 22 bases in between. CDR3 length: 14 amino acids. The CDR3 region has the DNA TGCAGTGCTCGAACGACAGACTACCCGGCGAAGCAGTACTTC. It is translated as CSARTTDYPAKQYF.

This clonotype was recorded a few times. This rearrangement joins TRBV27 to TRBJ1-4; D possibly corresponds to TRBD1 (6 bases). The CDR3 has 12 amino acids. V lost 10 bases to trimming and J lost 7 bases, with 13 bases between them. Per germline, CDR1 MNHEY and CDR2 SMNVEV (reference sequence). Here the CDR3 DNA reads TGTGCCACGAGGGGGGTTGGTGAAAAACTGTTTTTT. It is translated as CATRGVGEKLFF.

The V gene is TRBV7-6, the J gene TRBJ2-4, with 9 nucleotides matching TRBD1. The ends lost 5 bases at V and 1 base at J; junction bases unmatched: 6. Germline loops: CDR1 SGHVS, CDR2 FNYEAQ. This CDR3 spans 16 amino acids. CDR3 loop: CASSPGQGRAKNIQYF. In nucleotides, the CDR3 is TGTGCCAGCAGCCCGGGACAGGGCCGGGCCAAAAACATTCAGTACTTC.

This clonotype has a count of ten or more. The genes are TRBV20-1 and TRBJ2-7; D gene uncertain. This CDR3 has 13 amino acids. V was cut by 0 bases and J by 0 bases, with 6 bases left in between. Germline V lookup: CDR1 DFQATT, CDR2 SNEGSKA (reference sequence). CDR3 sequence reads: CSAREAGSYEQYV. The CDR3 coding sequence is TGCAGTGCTAGAGAGGCAGGCTCCTACGAGCAGTACGTC.

This clonotype was seen repeatedly, ten times or more. CDR3 in amino acids: CASSRTGPKAILFF. CDR3 bases: TGCGCCAGCAGCCGAACCGGACCGAAGGCTATACTGTTTTTT. This chain joins TRBV4-1 and TRBJ1-4, with D unclear. The CDR3 loop spans 14 amino acids. V was shortened by 4 bases and J by 13 bases, with 19 bases between the two germline ends. Germline V gene sequence: CDR1 MGHRA, CDR2 YSYEKL.

J is TRBJ1-1 and V is TRBV4-1, with 9 bases fitting TRBD1. Germline loops: CDR1 MGHRA, CDR2 YSYEKL. This CDR3 comprises 17 residues. With V trimmed by 4 bases and J by 5 bases, 14 bases remained unmatched. The CDR3 sequence is CASSLSPGQGVQTEAFF. As DNA, the CDR3 is TGCGCCAGCAGCCTGAGTCCGGGACAGGGCGTGCAAACTGAAGCTTTCTTT.

This clonotype has just a few counts. The chain recombines TRBV10-3 with TRBJ2-7; TRBD2 matches at 11 bases. Germline CDR1 and CDR2: ENHRY and SYGVKD. The V and J ends lost 5 bases and 2 bases, in that order; junction bases with no gene match: 2. The CDR3 runs 14 residues. CDR3 in amino acids: CAISLAGGTYEQYF. The CDR3 nucleotides read TGTGCCATCAGTCTAGCGGGAGGAACCTACGAGCAGTACTTC.

This chain uses TRBV5-1 with TRBJ2-1, with D perhaps TRBD2 (6 bases). CDR1 and CDR2 from the germline V gene are SGHRS and YFSETQ. The length of the CDR3 is 15 residues. V was shortened by 4 bases and J by 2 bases, with 13 bases between the two germline ends. The CDR3 region is CASSPGSGPYNEQFF. CDR3 nucleotides: TGCGCCAGCAGCCCAGGTAGCGGCCCCTACAATGAGCAGTTCTTC.

The V gene is TRBV19, the J gene TRBJ1-5, with D possibly matching TRBD1 (5 bases). Trimming removed 0 bases from V and 3 bases from J, with 12 bases in between. Germline V gives CDR1 LNHDA, CDR2 SQIVND (reference sequence). The CDR3 has 16 residues. The CDR3 DNA is TGTGCCAGTAGTATAGACAGGGATGATAACAATCAGCCCCAGCATTTT. Its protein product is CASSIDRDDNNQPQHF.

The chain carries TRBV5-4 and TRBJ2-2, with TRBD1 matching 7 bases. The junction had 3 bases not matched to a gene; V was cut back by 0 bases and J by 4 bases. This CDR3 has 15 amino acids. Germline CDR1 and CDR2: SGHNT and YYREEE (reference sequence). CDR3 in amino acids: CASSLVSGGTGELFF. DNA for the CDR3: TGTGCCAGCAGCTTGGTGTCAGGGGGCACCGGGGAGCTGTTTTTT.

In this sample, this clonotype turned up a few times. The chain recombines TRBV28 with TRBJ2-7; D unresolved. V gave up 3 bases and J gave up 0 bases, with 3 bases separating them. Germline V gene data show CDR1 as MDHEN and CDR2 as SYDVKM. This CDR3 has 12 residues. CDR3 protein: CASSFNSYEQYV. Here the CDR3 DNA reads TGTGCCAGCAGTTTTAACTCCTACGAGCAGTACGTC.

The genes are TRBV15 and TRBJ1-4, with D hard to call. Germline values: CDR1 LNHNV, CDR2 YYDKDF (reference sequence). The CDR3 runs to 14 residues. Deletions cut 0 bases from V and 8 bases from J, with 10 bases between. CDR3 sequence (DNA): TGTGCCACCAGCAGAGACAGTGGATACGAAAAACTGTTTTTT. Its protein product is CATSRDSGYEKLFF.

The chain joins TRBV2 to TRBJ2-1; no clear D gene. Germline lookup yields CDR1 SNHLY and CDR2 FYNNEI. With 1 base removed from V and 8 bases from J, the gap between germline ends came to 15 bases. The CDR3 totals 15 residues. CDR3 residues: CASSEGKVRLDEQFF. The CDR3 DNA reads TGTGCCAGCAGTGAAGGCAAGGTTCGATTGGATGAGCAGTTCTTC.

In its sample, this clonotype was seen many times. This chain joins TRBV7-9 and TRBJ1-2, with D maybe TRBD1 (5 bases). Trimming took 1 base from V and 3 from J, leaving 9 bases between them. Germline assignment: CDR1 SEHNR and CDR2 FQNEAQ (reference sequence). The CDR3 sequence is 14 residues long. The CDR3 DNA reads as TGTGCCAGCAGCTTAGTAAGCAGGGACTATGGCTACACCTTC. This gives the protein CASSLVSRDYGYTF.

This clonotype was seen at least ten times. The chain couples TRBV5-5 to TRBJ2-2; 10 nucleotides align to TRBD2. J was trimmed by 0 bases and V by 5 bases; bases with no gene match: 4. In germline, CDR1 is SGHKS, CDR2 YYEKEE (reference sequence). The CDR3 loop spans 16 amino acids. DNA of the CDR3: TGTGCCAGCAGACTAGGACTAGCGGCGAACACCGGGGAGCTGTTTTTT. Its translation: CASRLGLAANTGELFF.

This clonotype was counted at least ten times. This rearrangement joins TRBV4-2 to TRBJ1-1; 10 positions match TRBD1. The CDR3 loop spans 16 amino acids. Trimming removed 0 bases from V and 5 bases from J; junction bases left unmatched: 6. CDR1 and CDR2 from the germline V gene are LGHNA and YNFKEQ. CDR3 protein: CASSQETGGEGTEAFF. The CDR3, as DNA: TGTGCCAGCAGCCAAGAGACAGGGGGCGAGGGGACTGAAGCTTTCTTT.

Concerning this clonotype itself: In this CDR3 the conserved last residue, phenylalanine or tryptophan, is missing, so a read error is likely. V and J are TRBV3-1 and TRBJ1-1, with D tentatively TRBD1 (5 bases). The CDR3 covers 17 residues. Germline CDR1 is LGHDT and CDR2 is YNNKEL (reference sequence). V lost 0 bases to trimming and J lost 5 bases, with 19 bases between them. This CDR3 is CASSQDLIRGRGTEAFL. CDR3 DNA sequence: TGTGCCAGCAGCCAAGATCTAATTCGGGGCCGGGGTACTGAAGCTTTCCTT.

The chain joins TRBV19 to TRBJ2-1, with a weak D call TRBD1 (5 bases). The germline V gene encodes CDR1 LNHDA and CDR2 SQIVND (reference sequence). The length of the CDR3 is 14 residues. Between the trimmed V and J ends, which lost 7 bases and 3 bases, there was a span of 13 bases. CDR3 coding DNA: TGTGCCAGTACCCCTGGCAGGGACTACAATGAGCAGTTCTTC. Protein sequence: CASTPGRDYNEQFF.

The chain couples TRBV10-3 to TRBJ2-7; 9 bases align to TRBD2. The germline V gene encodes CDR1 ENHRY and CDR2 SYGVKD. Trimming took 2 bases from V and 0 from J; bases not matched to a gene: 5. The CDR3 is made up of 16 amino acids. The chain's CDR3 is CAISEPSGKSSYEQYF. In DNA form, the CDR3 reads TGTGCCATCAGTGAGCCTAGCGGGAAGAGCTCCTACGAGCAGTACTTC.

This rearrangement joins TRBV5-1 to TRBJ2-1; D is tentatively TRBD1 or TRBD2 (5 bases each). V was trimmed by 6 bases and J by 0 bases, leaving 19 bases between them. CDR1 and CDR2 (germline): SGHRS, YFSETQ. The CDR3 extends over 17 amino acids. CDR3 DNA sequence: TGCGCCAGCAAGGTCGGGACGACCCCCAGCTCCTACAATGAGCAGTTCTTC. Its translation is CASKVGTTPSSYNEQFF.